This T cell receptor (beta chain) appears in the sequencing data of a study of blood T cell repertoires in COVID-19 (dated by TCRdb to the early 2020s). As for the study more broadly: Samples from collaborators originated in the United States, Italy and Spain and spanned both the acute and convalescent phases of COVID-19. The sample metadata nearly always contained a de-identified subject ID, COVID-19 status, age in years and sex. Samples were obtained from the ongoing ImmuneRACE study (first 160 participants) and from over 1,000 subjects provided by 6 global collaborators. The prospective study material was composed of cDNA or gDNA derived from T cells, B-cell-depleted T cells, or PBMCs. A freely available public database, intended as a resource for researchers studying the immune response to SARS-CoV-2, is where the repertoires were released. Where available, HLA class I and class II types were taken from metadata supplied by the sample provider and were not determined by assay-based typing. Subjects who had been exposed to COVID-19, were actively infected with it, or had recovered from it provided the deeply sampled blood TCRbeta repertoires that made up the dataset. Study-wide findings and limitations: Clinical and demographic metadata were provided uncurated, with the amount varying by source and participant.

On this clone: It lacks a known antigen. No clone much larger than this one lies a single base away; base qualities are absent.

The immunoSEQ Assay, a bias-controlled multiplex PCR, was used to amplify TCRbeta CDR3 regions from genomic DNA. Turning to the authors' computational methods: Within the assay, amplification of reference gene primers was used to estimate how many nucleated cells each sample contained. To quantify the absolute abundance of each unique TCRbeta CDR3 rearrangement, sequence reads were collapsed and filtered. For each sample, productive Simpson clonality was calculated as the square root of Simpson's diversity index over productive rearrangements. TCRdb took over this immuneACCESS table, retaining in-frame rearrangements with V and J assigned. Such tables are incomplete; in checked studies, under half of the missing clones stem from an unresolved V gene, and the remainder is unexplained. Clone size and the V and J calls come from that table; the DNA yielded D and trimming. The sample table contains 150,000 to 200,000 clones; only one count was recorded for around four fifths of them. The ten largest clones represent over 7% of the sample.

Trimming takes 4 bases from V and 2 bases from J, and the germline ends sit 9 bases apart. The cysteine opens and the phenylalanine closes a CDR3 of 13 amino acids. Just CDR3 DNA is preserved here, 39 bases in frame from base 1. Sequences SGHTA (CDR1) and FQGNSA (CDR2) are obtained from the germline V gene. At one collaborating source in Seattle, patients were enrolled during active infection and were followed longitudinally through the course of disease. Each collaborating institution followed its own protocols to collect whole blood in K2EDTA tubes. Collaborator samples were shipped for TCRbeta analysis as frozen whole blood, isolated PBMCs, or DNA extracted from either sample type.

The receptor was isolated from a woman aged 80 or over with COVID-19, enrolled during active disease. Rearrangement joined TRBV7-2 to TRBJ2-7; the D gene is perhaps TRBD2, from 6 matching bases. The sequencing input was peripheral blood. The nucleotide sequence reads as follows: TGTGCCAGCAGCTGGGACTTAACCTACGAGCAGTACTTC. Translated, it gives CASSWDLTYEQYF.